The 7 T cell receptor beta chains given below trace back to one sample, sequenced in a study of neurological immune-mediated disorders. TCRdb ran MiXCR on the 5' RACE reads and lists one entry per CDR3 protein. The top ten clones hold 5.6% of a sample with roughly 59,000 distinct CDR3 sequences, approximately 5.1% of them seen once. The source material was PBMCs. These receptors came from a human donor with multiple sclerosis. The donor label of this sample is uncertain.

This clonotype has a count of ten or more. The chain combines TRBV7-2 with TRBJ1-2; D possibly corresponds to TRBD1 (6 bases). Germline V gene lookup returns CDR1 SGHTA and CDR2 FQGNSA. This CDR3 is built from 14 residues. Trimming pared 6 bases from V and 4 bases from J, leaving 15 bases between. DNA of the CDR3: TGTGCCAGCAGTTCAAGGACAGCAACCTATGGCTACACCTTC. Translation: CASSSRTATYGYTF.

This clonotype was detected ten times or more. This sequence joins TRBV5-5 and TRBJ2-7; TRBD2 is a possible D gene (5 bases). The CDR3 length is 14 residues. The germline V gene has CDR1 SGHKS and CDR2 YYEKEE (reference sequence). The V and J ends lost 0 bases and 7 bases respectively, with 14 bases between them. CDR3 amino acids: CASSLASGIGEQYF. DNA for the CDR3: TGTGCCAGCAGCTTGGCATCCGGGATCGGTGAGCAGTACTTC. The entire variable domain, with the rest obtained from reference TRBV5-5 and TRBJ2-7, is as follows: DAGVTQSPTHLIKTRGQQVTLRCSPISGHKSVSWYQQVLGQGPQFIFQYYEKEERGRGNFPDRFSARQFPNYSSELNVNALLLGDSALYLCASSLASGIGEQYFGPGTRLTVT.

This clonotype was recorded many times. V is TRBV20-1 and J is TRBJ1-1, with D perhaps TRBD1 (5 bases). The CDR3 consists of 12 residues. The germline V and J ends were trimmed by 3 bases and 7 bases, with 12 bases remaining between them. Germline CDR1 and CDR2: DFQATT and SNEGSKA (reference sequence). CDR3 sequence reads: CSARGVGGEAFF. In DNA form, the CDR3 reads TGCAGTGCTAGGGGCGTCGGGGGTGAAGCTTTCTTT.

This clonotype came up many times. V and J are TRBV5-1 and TRBJ1-1, with D perhaps matching TRBD1 (6 bases). V was trimmed by 0 bases and J by 1 base, leaving 10 bases between them. The CDR3 is 15 amino acids. Germline CDR1 reads SGHRS; CDR2 reads YFSETQ. The CDR3 DNA reads as TGCGCCAGCAGCTTGGGGGACACGTCGAACACTGAAGCTTTCTTT. Translation gives CASSLGDTSNTEAFF.

Ten or more counts support this clonotype. The chain's CDR3 is CASSLQWRANYGYTF. CDR3 coding DNA: TGCGCCAGCAGCTTGCAGTGGAGGGCAAACTATGGCTACACCTTC. The chain joins TRBV5-1 to TRBJ1-2, with D uncertain. V lost 1 base, J lost 2 bases, and 12 bases lay in between. Germline V gene data show CDR1 as SGHRS and CDR2 as YFSETQ. The CDR3 runs to 15 residues.

This clonotype appeared many times. The chain employs TRBV5-1 and TRBJ2-7, with D tentatively TRBD1 (6 bases). CDR3 length: 15 residues. Between the trimmed V and J ends, which lost 4 bases and 1 base, there was a span of 15 bases. Germline loops: CDR1 SGHRS, CDR2 YFSETQ. CDR3: CASSPRQATSYEQYF. CDR3 DNA: TGCGCCAGCAGCCCACGACAGGCGACGTCCTACGAGCAGTACTTC.

Ten or more counts support this clonotype. The CDR3 region is CASSLEGGGFYNEQFF. In DNA, the CDR3 is TGCGCCAGCAGCTTGGAGGGGGGGGGCTTCTACAATGAGCAGTTCTTC. The chain joins TRBV5-1 to TRBJ2-1, with D possibly TRBD2 on 7 matching bases. This CDR3 has 16 amino acids. CDR1 SGHRS and CDR2 YFSETQ come from the germline V gene. The V end was cut by 0 bases, the J end by 3 bases, with 13 bases between.